Sequencing of this T cell receptor beta chain was carried out in a study of T cells in Graves' hyperthyroidism and ophthalmopathy. V lost 5 bases, J lost 5 bases, and 11 bases lay in between. The CDR3 loop spans 12 amino acids. In germline, CDR1 is GTSNPN, CDR2 SVGIG (reference sequence). A few counts support this clonotype. Amplification yielded TCR beta CDR3 regions, with RNA transcripts as the source. HTBI primers were employed in a first-round RT-PCR of the TCR CDR3. MiXCR, applied by TCRdb to the multiplex PCR reads, yields one record per CDR3 protein. The sample lists about 410,000 distinct CDR3 sequences; about 15% were seen once.

What was sequenced was blood. The gene calls are TRBV30 and TRBJ2-3; unclear D gene. This clonotype was obtained from a woman under 40 with Graves' ophthalmopathy. Here the CDR3 reads CAWGPSGDTQYF. CDR3 in DNA: TGTGCCTGGGGCCCAAGTGGAGATACGCAGTATTTT. Full variable domain (rest looked up from reference TRBV30 and TRBJ2-3): SQTIHQWPATLVQPVGSPLSLECTVEGTSNPNLYWYRQAAGRGLQLLFYSVGIGQISSEVPQNLSASRPQDRQFILSSKKLLLSDSGFYLCAWGPSGDTQYFGPGTRLTVL.